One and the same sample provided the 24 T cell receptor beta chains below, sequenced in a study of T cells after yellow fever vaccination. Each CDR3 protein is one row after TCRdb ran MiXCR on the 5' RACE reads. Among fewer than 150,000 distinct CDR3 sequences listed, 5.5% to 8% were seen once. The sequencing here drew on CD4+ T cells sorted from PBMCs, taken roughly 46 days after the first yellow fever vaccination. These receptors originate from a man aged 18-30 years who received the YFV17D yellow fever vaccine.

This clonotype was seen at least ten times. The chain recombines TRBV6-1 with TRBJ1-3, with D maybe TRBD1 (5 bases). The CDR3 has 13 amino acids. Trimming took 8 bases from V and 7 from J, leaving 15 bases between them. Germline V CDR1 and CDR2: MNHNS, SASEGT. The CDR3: CASQDGGWNTIYF. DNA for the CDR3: TGTGCCAGCCAGGACGGGGGTTGGAACACCATATATTTT.

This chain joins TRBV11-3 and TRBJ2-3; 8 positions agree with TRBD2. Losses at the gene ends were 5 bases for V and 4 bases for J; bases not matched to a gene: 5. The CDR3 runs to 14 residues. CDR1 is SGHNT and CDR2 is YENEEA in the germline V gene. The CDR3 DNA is TGTGCCAGCAGCCGGGGGGGCCAGGCAGATACGCAGTATTTT. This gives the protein CASSRGGQADTQYF.

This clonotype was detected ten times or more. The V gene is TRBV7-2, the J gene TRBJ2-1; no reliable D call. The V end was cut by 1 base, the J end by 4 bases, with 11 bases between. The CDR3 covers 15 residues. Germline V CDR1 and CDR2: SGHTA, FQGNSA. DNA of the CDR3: TGTGCCAGCAGCTTAGAAGTGGGTCGGTACAATGAGCAGTTCTTC. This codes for CASSLEVGRYNEQFF.

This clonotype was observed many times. The CDR3 is CASSNPGQGLGGYTF. The CDR3 DNA reads as TGCGCCAGCAGCAACCCGGGACAGGGTTTAGGTGGCTACACCTTC. This chain uses TRBV5-1 with TRBJ1-2; TRBD1 aligns across 9 bases. Germline-derived CDR1 and CDR2 are SGHRS and YFSETQ. V was pared by 4 bases and J by 7 bases, with 11 bases of the junction left unmatched. CDR3 length: 15 amino acids. Full variable domain (outside the CDR3, taken from reference TRBV5-1 and TRBJ1-2): KAGVTQTPRYLIKTRGQQVTLSCSPISGHRSVSWYQQTPGQGLQFLFEYFSETQRNKGNFPGRFSGRQFSNSRSEMNVSTLELGDSALYLCASSNPGQGLGGYTFGSGTRLTVV.

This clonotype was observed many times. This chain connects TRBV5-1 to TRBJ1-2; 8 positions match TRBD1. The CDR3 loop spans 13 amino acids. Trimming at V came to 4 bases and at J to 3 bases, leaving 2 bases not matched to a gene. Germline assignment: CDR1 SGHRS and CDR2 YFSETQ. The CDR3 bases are TGCGCCAGCAGCATGACAGGGGACTATGGCTACACCTTC. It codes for CASSMTGDYGYTF.

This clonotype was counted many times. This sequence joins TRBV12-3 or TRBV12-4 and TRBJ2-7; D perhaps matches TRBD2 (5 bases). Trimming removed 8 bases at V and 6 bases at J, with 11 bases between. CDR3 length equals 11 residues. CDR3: CASSPGSEQYF. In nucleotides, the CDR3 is TGTGCCAGCTCCCCGGGGTCCGAGCAGTACTTC.

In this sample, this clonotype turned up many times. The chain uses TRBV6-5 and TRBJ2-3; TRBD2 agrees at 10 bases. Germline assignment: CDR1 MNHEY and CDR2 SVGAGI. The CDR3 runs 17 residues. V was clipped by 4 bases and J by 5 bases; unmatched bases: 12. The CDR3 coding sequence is TGTGCCAGCAGTTCAACCTTACTAGCGGGGAGGGTAGATACGCAGTATTTT. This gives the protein CASSSTLLAGRVDTQYF.

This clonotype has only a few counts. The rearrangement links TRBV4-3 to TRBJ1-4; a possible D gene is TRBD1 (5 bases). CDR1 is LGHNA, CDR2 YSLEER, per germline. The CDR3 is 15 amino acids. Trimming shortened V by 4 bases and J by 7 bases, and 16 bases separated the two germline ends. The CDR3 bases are TGCGCCAGCAGCCGACTCCGGGACGAGAGTGAAAAACTGTTTTTT. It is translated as CASSRLRDESEKLFF.

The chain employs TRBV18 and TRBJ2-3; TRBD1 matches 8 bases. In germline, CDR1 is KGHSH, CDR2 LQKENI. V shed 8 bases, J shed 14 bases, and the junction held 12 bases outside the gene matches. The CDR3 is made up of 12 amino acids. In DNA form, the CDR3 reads TGTGCCAGCCACGATACAGGGGGGAGTTCGTATTTT. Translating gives CASHDTGGSSYF.

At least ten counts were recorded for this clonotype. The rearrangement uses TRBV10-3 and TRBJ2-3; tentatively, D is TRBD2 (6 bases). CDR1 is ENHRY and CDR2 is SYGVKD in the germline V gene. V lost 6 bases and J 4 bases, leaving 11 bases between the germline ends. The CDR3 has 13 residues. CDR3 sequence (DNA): TGTGCCATCAGCGGGGGAGTAGCAGATACGCAGTATTTT. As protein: CAISGGVADTQYF.

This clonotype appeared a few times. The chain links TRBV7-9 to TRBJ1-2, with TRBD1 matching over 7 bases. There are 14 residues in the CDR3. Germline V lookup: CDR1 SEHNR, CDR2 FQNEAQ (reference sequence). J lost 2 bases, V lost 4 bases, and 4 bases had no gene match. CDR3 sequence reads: CASSWQGVNYGYTF. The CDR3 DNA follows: TGTGCCAGCAGCTGGCAGGGGGTGAACTATGGCTACACCTTC.

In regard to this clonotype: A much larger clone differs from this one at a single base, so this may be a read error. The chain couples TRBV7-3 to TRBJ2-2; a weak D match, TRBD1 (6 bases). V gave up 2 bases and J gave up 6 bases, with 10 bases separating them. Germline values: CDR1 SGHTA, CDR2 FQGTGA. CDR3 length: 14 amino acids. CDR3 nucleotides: TGTGCCAGCAGCTTAGTATCAGGGGCCGGGGAGCTGTTTTTT. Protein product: CASSLVSGAGELFF.

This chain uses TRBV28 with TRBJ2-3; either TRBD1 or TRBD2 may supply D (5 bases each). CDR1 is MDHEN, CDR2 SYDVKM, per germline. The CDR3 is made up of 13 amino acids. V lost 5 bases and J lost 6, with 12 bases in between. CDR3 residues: CASSQGWRDTQYF. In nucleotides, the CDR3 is TGTGCCAGCAGTCAGGGCTGGAGGGATACGCAGTATTTT.

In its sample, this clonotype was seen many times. Here the CDR3 reads CASSQGGAETQYF. The CDR3 nucleotides read TGCGCCAGCAGCCAGGGGGGAGCCGAGACCCAGTACTTC. V and J are TRBV4-1 and TRBJ2-5, with D possibly TRBD2 on 6 matching bases. This CDR3 comprises 13 residues. Germline CDR1 and CDR2: MGHRA and YSYEKL. The V gene lost 3 bases and the J gene lost 5 bases, with 10 bases spanning the gap.

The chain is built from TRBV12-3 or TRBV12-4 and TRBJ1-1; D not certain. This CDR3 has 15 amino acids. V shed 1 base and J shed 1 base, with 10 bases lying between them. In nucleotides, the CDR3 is TGTGCCAGCAGTTTAGGCCCGGAGCCGAACACTGAAGCTTTCTTT. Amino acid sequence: CASSLGPEPNTEAFF.

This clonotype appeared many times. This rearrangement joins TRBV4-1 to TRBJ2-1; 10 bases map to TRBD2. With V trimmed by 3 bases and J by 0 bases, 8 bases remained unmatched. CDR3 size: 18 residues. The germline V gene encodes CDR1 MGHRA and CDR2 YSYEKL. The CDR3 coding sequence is TGCGCCAGCAGCCATCGTACTAGCGGGGACAGCTCCTACAATGAGCAGTTCTTC. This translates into CASSHRTSGDSSYNEQFF.

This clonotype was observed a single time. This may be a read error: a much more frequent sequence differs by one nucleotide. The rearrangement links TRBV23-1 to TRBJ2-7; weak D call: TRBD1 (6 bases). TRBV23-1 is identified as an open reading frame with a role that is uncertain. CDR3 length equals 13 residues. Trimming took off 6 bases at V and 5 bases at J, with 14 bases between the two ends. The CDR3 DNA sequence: TGCGCCAGCAGACGCCAGGGGTGTAACGAGCAGTACGTC. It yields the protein CASRRQGCNEQYV.

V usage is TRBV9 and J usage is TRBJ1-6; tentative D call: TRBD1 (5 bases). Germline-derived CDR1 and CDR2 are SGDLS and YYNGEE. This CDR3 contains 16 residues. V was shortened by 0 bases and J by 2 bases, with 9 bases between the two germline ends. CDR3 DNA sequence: TGTGCCAGCAGCGTAGTTGGGGACCCCTATAATTCACCCCTCCACTTT. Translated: CASSVVGDPYNSPLHF.

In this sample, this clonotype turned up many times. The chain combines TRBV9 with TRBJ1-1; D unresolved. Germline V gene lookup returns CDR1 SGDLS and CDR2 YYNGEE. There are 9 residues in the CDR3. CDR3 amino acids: CAANTEAFF. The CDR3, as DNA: TGTGCGGCTAACACTGAAGCTTTCTTT. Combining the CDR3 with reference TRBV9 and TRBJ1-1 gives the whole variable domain DSGVTQTPKHLITATGQRVTLRCSPRSGDLSVYWYQQSLDQGLQFLIQYYNGEERAKGNILERFSAQQFPDLHSELNLSSLELGDSALYFCAANTEAFFGQGTRLTVV.

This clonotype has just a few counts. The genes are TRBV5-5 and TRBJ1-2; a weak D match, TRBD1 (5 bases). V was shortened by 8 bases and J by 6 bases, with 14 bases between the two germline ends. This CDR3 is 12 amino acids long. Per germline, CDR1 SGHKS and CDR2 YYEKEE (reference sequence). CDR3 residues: CASTRQLDGYTF. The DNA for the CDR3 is TGTGCCAGTACGAGACAGTTGGATGGCTACACCTTC.

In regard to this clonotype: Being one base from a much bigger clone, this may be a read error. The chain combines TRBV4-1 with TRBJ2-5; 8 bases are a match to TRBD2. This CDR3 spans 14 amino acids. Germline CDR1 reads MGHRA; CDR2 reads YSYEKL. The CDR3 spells CASSTGSGEEAQYF. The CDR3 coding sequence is TGCGCCAGCAGCACGGGTAGCGGGGAAGAGGCCCAGTACTTC.

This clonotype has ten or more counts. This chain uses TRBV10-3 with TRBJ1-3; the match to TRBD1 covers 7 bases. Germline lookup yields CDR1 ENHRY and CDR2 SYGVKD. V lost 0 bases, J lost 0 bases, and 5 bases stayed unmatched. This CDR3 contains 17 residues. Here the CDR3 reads CAISESRQGFSGNTIYF. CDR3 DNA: TGTGCCATCAGTGAGTCAAGACAGGGTTTCTCTGGAAACACCATATATTTT.

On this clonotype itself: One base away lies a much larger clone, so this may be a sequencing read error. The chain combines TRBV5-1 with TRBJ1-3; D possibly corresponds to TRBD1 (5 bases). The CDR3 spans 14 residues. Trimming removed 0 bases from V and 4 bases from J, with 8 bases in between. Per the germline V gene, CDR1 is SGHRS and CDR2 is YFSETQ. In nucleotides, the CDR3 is TGCGCCAGCAGCTTGGTAGGGACCGGAAACACCATATATTTT. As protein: CASSLVGTGNTIYF.

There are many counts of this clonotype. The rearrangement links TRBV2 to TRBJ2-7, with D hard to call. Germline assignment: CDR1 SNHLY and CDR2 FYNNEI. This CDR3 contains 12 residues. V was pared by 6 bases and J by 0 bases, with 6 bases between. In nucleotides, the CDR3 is TGTGCCAGCAGCTATAGCTCCTACGAGCAGTACGTC. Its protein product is CASSYSSYEQYV.